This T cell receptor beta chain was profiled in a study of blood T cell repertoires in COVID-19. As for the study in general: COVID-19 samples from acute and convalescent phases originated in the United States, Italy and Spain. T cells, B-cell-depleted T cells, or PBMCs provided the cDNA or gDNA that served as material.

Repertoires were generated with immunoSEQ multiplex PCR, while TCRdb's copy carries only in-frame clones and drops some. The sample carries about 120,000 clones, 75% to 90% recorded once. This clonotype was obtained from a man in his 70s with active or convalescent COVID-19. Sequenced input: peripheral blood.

The chain's CDR3 is CASSFLGGYLNTEAFF. CDR3 coding DNA: TGTGCCAGCAGCTTCCTCGGAGGGTATTTGAACACTGAAGCTTTCTTT. The chain is built from TRBV5-5 and TRBJ1-1; D is ambiguous. The CDR3 runs to 16 residues. CDR1 is SGHKS and CDR2 is YYEKEE in the germline V gene (reference sequence). Trimming pared 2 bases from V and 0 bases from J, leaving 14 bases between.